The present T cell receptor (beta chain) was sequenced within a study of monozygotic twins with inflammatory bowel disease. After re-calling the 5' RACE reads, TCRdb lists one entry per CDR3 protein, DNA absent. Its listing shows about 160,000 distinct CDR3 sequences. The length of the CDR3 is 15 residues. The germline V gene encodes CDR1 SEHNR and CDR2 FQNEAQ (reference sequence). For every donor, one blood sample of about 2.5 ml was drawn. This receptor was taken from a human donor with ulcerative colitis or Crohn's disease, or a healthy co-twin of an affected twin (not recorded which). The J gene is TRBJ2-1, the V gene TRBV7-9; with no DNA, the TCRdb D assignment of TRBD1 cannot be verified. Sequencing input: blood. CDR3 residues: CASSPRGSGYNEQFF.